A selection of T cell receptor beta chains follows, all from one sample in a study of blood T cell repertoires in COVID-19. This table comes from immunoSEQ multiplex PCR, and its TCRdb copy is limited to in-frame clones, with some not included. There are roughly 290,000 clones in the sample; approximately 90% occur only once, and under 7% lies in the top ten. The sequenced sample consisted of PBMCs or T cells enriched from blood (not recorded which). Source of these receptors: a woman aged 40-49 years who had recovered from COVID-19. The CDR3 runs from the conserved cysteine through the conserved F or W. A D gene is named only where the DNA matches it firmly. For some rows the clone size is stated as once, few or many, or as a class when expanded; others skip it.

TRBV18	.	TRBJ1-4	once	TGTGCCAGCTCACCGGGCAGAAGAAATGAAAAACTGTTTTTT	CASSPGRRNEKLFF
TRBV18	TRBD2	TRBJ2-7	many	TGTGCCAGCTCAATTGTCGGGACTAGGGACGAGCAGTACTTC	CASSIVGTRDEQYF
TRBV18	TRBD2	TRBJ2-1	.	TGTGCCAGCTCACCTGTAGCGGGAGAAGTTAATGAGCAGTTCTTC	CASSPVAGEVNEQFF
TRBV27	.	TRBJ1-2	once	TGTGCCAGCCGACCACACCAGGGGTATAGCTATGGCTACACCTTC	CASRPHQGYSYGYTF
TRBV6-5	TRBD1	TRBJ2-7	few	TGTGCCAGCAGAACAGGGGGCGCGTACGAGCAGTACTTC	CASRTGGAYEQYF
TRBV15	.	TRBJ1-1	.	TGTGCCACCAGCAGAGTCTTAGGGGTGAACACTGAAGCTTTCTTT	CATSRVLGVNTEAFF
TRBV6-5	TRBD1	TRBJ2-1	.	TGTGCCAGCAGGGTTGACAGGGGGCCCACCAATGAGCAGTTCTTC	CASRVDRGPTNEQFF
TRBV18	TRBD2	TRBJ2-3	.	TGTGCCAGCTCACTGACTAGCCTTCAAGCAGATACGCAGTATTTT	CASSLTSLQADTQYF
TRBV28	TRBD1	TRBJ1-5	.	TGTGCCAGCAGTCGACAGGGGGCGAACAATCAGCCCCAGCATTTT	CASSRQGANNQPQHF
TRBV7-2	.	TRBJ1-1	.	TGTGCCAGCAGCTTAGCGCGGGTGGCTGAAGCTTTCTTT	CASSLARVAEAFF
TRBV28	TRBD1	TRBJ2-6	.	TGTGCCAGCAGTTTCCGGTTGGGACAGGCCCAATCTGGGGCCAACGTCCTGACTTTC	CASSFRLGQAQSGANVLTF
TRBV24-1	.	TRBJ2-3	once	TGTGCCACCAGTGGACAGACCCTTGGCACAGATACGCAGTATTTT	CATSGQTLGTDTQYF
TRBV10-3	.	TRBJ1-6	few	TGTGCCATCAGTGTTGATGGAGCTTCACCCCTCCACTTT	CAISVDGASPLHF
TRBV2	.	TRBJ1-4	.	TGTGCCAGCAGTGCGCGGAGAACTAATGAAAAACTGTTTTTT	CASSARRTNEKLFF
TRBV5-1	.	TRBJ2-2	.	TGCGCCAGCAGCAAGCAGGGTTCGACCGGGGAGCTGTTTTTT	CASSKQGSTGELFF
TRBV28	.	TRBJ1-6	.	TGTGCCAGCAGAGGAGTTGCTAATTCACCCCTCCACTTT	CASRGVANSPLHF
TRBV29-1	.	TRBJ2-3	.	TGCAGCGTTGAAAACAGCGGAGATACGCAGTATTTT	CSVENSGDTQYF
TRBV7-9	TRBD1	TRBJ1-4	.	TGTGCCAGCAGCTTAGGTGGGACAGGGGTCGAAAAACTGTTTTTT	CASSLGGTGVEKLFF
TRBV7-2	TRBD2	TRBJ2-6	.	TGTGCCAGCAGCTTCGCGGGGGTCCGCTCTGGGGCCAACGTCCTGACTTTC	CASSFAGVRSGANVLTF
TRBV19	TRBD2	TRBJ2-1	.	TGTGCCAGTACGCCAGCGGGAGGGGATGAGCAGTTCTTC	CASTPAGGDEQFF
TRBV30	.	TRBJ1-2	.	TGTGCCTGGAGTGTACAGGGACCTAACTATGGCTACACCTTC	CAWSVQGPNYGYTF
TRBV6-5	.	TRBJ2-5	.	TGTGCCAGCAGCCGAGGGACACCGCGGGAGACCCAGTACTTC	CASSRGTPRETQYF
TRBV4-2	.	TRBJ1-3	.	TGTGCCAGCAGCCAAGACCAGGGAAGGGGCGTAATAGGAAACACCATATATTTT	CASSQDQGRGVIGNTIYF
TRBV5-1	TRBD2	TRBJ2-7	once	TGCGCCAGCAGTAGCGGGAACTCCTACGAGCAGTACTTC	CASSSGNSYEQYF
TRBV4-2	TRBD2	TRBJ2-2	.	TGTGCCAGCAGCCAAGATTTCAGCGGGGCCCCCGGGGAGCTGTTTTTT	CASSQDFSGAPGELFF
TRBV27	TRBD1	TRBJ1-6	.	TGTGCCAGCCGGGACAGGGTCAATTCACCCCTCCACTTT	CASRDRVNSPLHF
TRBV7-2	.	TRBJ2-5	.	TGTGCCAGCAGGCCCTCGTGGGGGGGCCTTGAGACCCAGTACTTC	CASRPSWGGLETQYF
TRBV7-9	TRBD2	TRBJ2-5	.	TGTGCCAGCAGCTTACCGGGGACGGGCTTGGCGGGAGGCCGGGAGACCCAGTACTTC	CASSLPGTGLAGGRETQYF
TRBV4-1	TRBD1	TRBJ2-3	.	TGCGCCAGCAGCCAAGAGGGGACAGCTCAAACGCAGTATTTT	CASSQEGTAQTQYF
TRBV7-2	TRBD2	TRBJ2-1	.	TGTGCCAGCAGCCTACGAACCGGGACTAGCTACTTCAATGAGCAGTTCTTC	CASSLRTGTSYFNEQFF
TRBV28	.	TRBJ2-7	.	TGTGCCAGCAGCCCCTTCTACGAGCAGTACTTC	CASSPFYEQYF
TRBV18	.	TRBJ2-1	.	TGTGCCAGCTCACCAGAGGAGCGGGCGATCTCCTACAATGAGCAGTTCTTC	CASSPEERAISYNEQFF
TRBV28	TRBD2	TRBJ2-7	.	TGTGCCAGCAGTTTGGGTGGGAGGGCCGGAGAGCAGTACTTC	CASSLGGRAGEQYF